A selection of T cell receptor beta chains follows, all from one sample in a study of shared clonotypes between healthy human individuals. Sequencing was performed with immunoSEQ multiplex PCR; in TCRdb, only in-frame clones are kept and a portion is missing. The table has 150,000 to 200,000 clones, 80% to 95% seen once; the top ten hold more than 0.065%. Sequencing was carried out using naive CD4+ T cells sorted from blood. Every receptor here comes from a woman in her twenties or thirties in good health. Each CDR3 is given with its conserved first and last residue. Each record gives: J gene, D gene, clone size, V gene, CDR3 protein, CDR3 DNA. D genes are given only for firm matches. Not every row has a clone size; where given, it reads once, few, many or a size class.

TRBJ2-6 TRBD1 NA TRBV2 CASRDRGRNSGANVLTF TGTGCCAGCAGGGACAGGGGAAGGAACTCTGGGGCCAACGTCCTGACTTTC
TRBJ1-4 TRBD1 NA TRBV11-2 CASSRKTGINEKLFF TGTGCCAGCAGCCGCAAGACAGGGATTAATGAAAAACTGTTTTTT
TRBJ2-1 NA once TRBV27 CASSTLLGDEQFF TGTGCCAGCAGTACCCTTCTGGGGGATGAGCAGTTCTTC
TRBJ2-3 NA NA TRBV18 CASSPPRLETDTQYF TGTGCCAGCTCACCACCGAGGCTAGAAACAGATACGCAGTATTTT
TRBJ1-2 NA NA TRBV30 CAWQLSYRKTYGYTF TGTGCCTGGCAACTGTCTTATAGAAAGACCTATGGCTACACCTTC
TRBJ2-5 NA NA TRBV4-1 CASSQWAHGAGISETQYF TGCGCCAGCAGCCAATGGGCTCATGGAGCAGGGATTTCGGAGACCCAGTACTTC
TRBJ2-7 TRBD2 NA TRBV7-2 CASSLVSGINYEQYF TGTGCCAGCAGCTTAGTTAGCGGGATAAACTACGAGCAGTACTTC
TRBJ2-7 NA once TRBV30 CAWSVGTLSSYEQYF TGTGCCTGGAGTGTAGGGACGCTGAGCTCCTACGAGCAGTACTTC
TRBJ2-7 NA NA TRBV11-1 CASSLEGRGNSYEQYF TGTGCCAGCAGCTTAGAAGGTAGAGGTAACTCCTACGAGCAGTACTTC
TRBJ2-7 TRBD2 NA TRBV7-8 CASSRLAGGSSYEQYF TGTGCCAGCAGCCGACTAGCGGGAGGGAGCTCCTACGAGCAGTACTTC
TRBJ2-6 TRBD1 NA TRBV5-6 CASSGRTGGSGANVLTF TGTGCCAGCAGCGGACGGACAGGTGGCTCTGGGGCCAACGTCCTGACTTTC
TRBJ2-7 NA NA TRBV28 CASSFATGTYEQYF TGTGCCAGCAGTTTCGCGACTGGAACCTACGAGCAGTACTTC
TRBJ2-5 NA NA TRBV29-1 CSVSVSEETQYF TGCAGCGTTTCGGTGTCCGAAGAGACCCAGTACTTC
TRBJ2-2 NA NA TRBV28 CASSLWLANTGELFF TGTGCCAGCAGTTTATGGCTCGCAAACACCGGGGAGCTGTTTTTT
TRBJ1-1 NA NA TRBV6-5 CASSYGRLNTEAFF TGTGCCAGCAGTTACGGACGGCTGAACACTGAAGCTTTCTTT
TRBJ1-1 NA once TRBV2 CASSYREANTEAFF TGTGCCAGCAGCTACAGGGAGGCGAACACTGAAGCTTTCTTT
TRBJ1-1 NA NA TRBV28 CASSFAARGEAFF TGTGCCAGCAGTTTTGCGGCCCGGGGTGAAGCTTTCTTT
TRBJ1-1 NA NA TRBV13 CASSSRPTEAFF TGTGCCAGCAGCTCTCGCCCAACTGAAGCTTTCTTT
TRBJ2-7 TRBD2 NA TRBV13 CASSLLAGSYEQYF TGTGCCAGCAGCTTACTAGCGGGGTCCTACGAGCAGTACTTC
TRBJ1-1 NA NA TRBV19 CASAPNSWVAEAFF TGTGCCAGCGCCCCGAATAGTTGGGTCGCTGAAGCTTTCTTT
TRBJ1-5 NA NA TRBV15 CATSIGADQPQHF TGTGCCACCAGCATCGGCGCGGATCAGCCCCAGCATTTT
TRBJ2-7 TRBD2 NA TRBV19 CASSIIAGVEEQYF TGTGCCAGTAGTATAATAGCGGGAGTAGAGGAGCAGTACTTC
TRBJ2-1 TRBD2 NA TRBV5-8 CASSHRTSDYNEQFF TGTGCCAGCAGCCACCGGACTAGCGATTACAATGAGCAGTTCTTC
TRBJ1-5 NA NA TRBV5-5 CASSRGAQGGQQPQHF TGTGCCAGCAGCCGGGGCGCACAGGGCGGTCAACAGCCCCAGCATTTT
TRBJ2-1 TRBD2 NA TRBV27 CASSLSVLAGVSNEQFF TGTGCCAGCAGTTTATCGGTGCTAGCGGGAGTAAGTAATGAGCAGTTCTTC
TRBJ2-5 NA NA TRBV19 CASTLSGAFGETQYF TGTGCCAGTACCCTGTCAGGGGCTTTCGGGGAGACCCAGTACTTC
TRBJ2-7 TRBD1 NA TRBV30 CAWDGTGGTRQYF TGTGCCTGGGATGGGACAGGGGGGACGAGGCAGTACTTC
TRBJ2-7 TRBD2 NA TRBV6-5 CASSFGTSGASYEQYF TGTGCCAGCAGTTTTGGGACTAGCGGGGCCTCCTACGAGCAGTACTTC
TRBJ2-7 NA NA TRBV11-2 CASSLVRGSYEQYF TGTGCCAGCAGCTTAGTAAGGGGGTCCTACGAGCAGTACTTC
TRBJ2-7 TRBD2 NA TRBV28 CASSLAGTSGSYEQYF TGTGCCAGCAGTTTAGCCGGGACTAGCGGGAGTTACGAGCAGTACTTC
TRBJ2-7 NA NA TRBV29-1 CSARRGNYEQYF TGCAGCGCCAGGAGAGGGAACTACGAGCAGTACTTC
TRBJ1-4 NA NA TRBV18 CASSPMSGVATNEKLFF TGTGCCAGCTCACCAATGTCTGGGGTTGCAACTAATGAAAAACTGTTTTTT
TRBJ1-6 NA NA TRBV12-1 CASRAGASNSPLHF TGTGCCTCCAGGGCGGGGGCGTCCAATTCACCCCTCCACTTT
TRBJ2-7 TRBD1 once TRBV6-6 CASGTDYEQYF TGTGCCAGCGGGACAGACTACGAGCAGTACTTC
TRBJ2-1 NA NA TRBV18 CASSLRSLGGNEQFF TGTGCCAGCTCACTCAGGTCCCTCGGTGGGAATGAGCAGTTCTTC
TRBJ2-2 NA once TRBV25-1 CASSESSILTGELFF TGTGCCAGCAGTGAATCGAGCATACTCACCGGGGAGCTGTTTTTT
TRBJ1-4 NA NA TRBV28 CASSLGKPKGKLFF TGTGCCAGCAGTTTAGGTAAACCCAAGGGAAAACTGTTTTTT
TRBJ1-5 NA NA TRBV18 CASSRGGNQPQHF TGTGCCAGCTCACGAGGCGGCAATCAGCCCCAGCATTTT
TRBJ1-1 TRBD1 NA TRBV18 CASSPDRGETEAFF TGTGCCAGCTCACCGGACAGGGGGGAGACTGAAGCTTTCTTT
TRBJ1-1 NA NA TRBV2 CASSDGRAVTEAFF TGTGCCAGCAGTGATGGCAGGGCAGTCACTGAAGCTTTCTTT
TRBJ2-7 TRBD2 NA TRBV23-1 CASSRSDGTSGDSYEQYF TGCGCCAGCAGTCGGTCGGACGGGACTAGCGGGGACTCCTACGAGCAGTACTTC
TRBJ2-7 NA once TRBV5-1 CASSLDGSGVRNEQYF TGCGCCAGCAGCTTGGACGGCTCAGGGGTAAGGAACGAGCAGTACTTC
TRBJ2-7 NA NA TRBV18 CASSPTYEQYF TGTGCCAGCTCTCCCACCTACGAGCAGTACTTC
TRBJ2-7 TRBD1 NA TRBV10-1 CASRATGGFYEQYF TGCGCCAGCAGAGCGACAGGGGGCTTTTACGAGCAGTACTTC
TRBJ1-5 NA NA TRBV19 CASSWGTSGNQPQHF TGTGCCAGTAGTTGGGGTACTAGCGGCAATCAGCCCCAGCATTTT
TRBJ2-7 NA NA TRBV28 CASSPQGGQSSYEQYF TGTGCCAGCAGTCCCCAGGGGGGACAAAGCTCCTACGAGCAGTACTTC
TRBJ1-5 NA NA TRBV7-9 CASSSDGNQPQHF TGTGCCAGCAGCAGCGACGGCAATCAGCCCCAGCATTTT
TRBJ2-5 NA NA TRBV29-1 CSVPLANQETQYF TGCAGCGTTCCCCTAGCGAACCAAGAGACCCAGTACTTC
TRBJ2-7 NA NA TRBV6-1 CASGHRVTYEQYF TGTGCCAGCGGCCACAGGGTTACCTACGAGCAGTACTTC
TRBJ2-3 NA NA TRBV27 CASSLWAANTDTQYF TGTGCCAGCAGTTTATGGGCAGCAAACACAGATACGCAGTATTTT
TRBJ2-7 NA NA TRBV5-1 CASSPLRARVRNEQYF TGCGCCAGCAGCCCCCTTAGGGCTCGTGTCCGGAACGAGCAGTACTTC
TRBJ2-7 TRBD2 NA TRBV5-6 CASSLTLSGREYEQYF TGTGCCAGCAGCTTAACACTTAGCGGGAGGGAATACGAGCAGTACTTC
TRBJ1-4 NA NA TRBV11-2 CASSPWDYEKLFF TGTGCCAGCAGCCCCTGGGATTATGAAAAACTGTTTTTT